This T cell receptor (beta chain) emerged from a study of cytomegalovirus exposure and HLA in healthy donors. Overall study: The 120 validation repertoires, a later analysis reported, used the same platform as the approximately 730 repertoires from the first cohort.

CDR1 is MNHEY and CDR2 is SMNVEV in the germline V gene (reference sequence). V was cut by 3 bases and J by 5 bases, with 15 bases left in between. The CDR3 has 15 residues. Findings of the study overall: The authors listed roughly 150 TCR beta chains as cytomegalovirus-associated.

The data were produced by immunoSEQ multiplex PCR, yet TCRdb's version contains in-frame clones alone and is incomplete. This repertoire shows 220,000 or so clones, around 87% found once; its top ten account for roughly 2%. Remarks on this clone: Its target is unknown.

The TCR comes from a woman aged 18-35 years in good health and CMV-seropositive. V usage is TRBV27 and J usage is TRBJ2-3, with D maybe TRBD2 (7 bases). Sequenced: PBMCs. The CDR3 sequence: CASSFWGGEQDTQYF. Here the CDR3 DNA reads TGTGCCAGCAGTTTTTGGGGGGGCGAGCAAGATACGCAGTATTTT.